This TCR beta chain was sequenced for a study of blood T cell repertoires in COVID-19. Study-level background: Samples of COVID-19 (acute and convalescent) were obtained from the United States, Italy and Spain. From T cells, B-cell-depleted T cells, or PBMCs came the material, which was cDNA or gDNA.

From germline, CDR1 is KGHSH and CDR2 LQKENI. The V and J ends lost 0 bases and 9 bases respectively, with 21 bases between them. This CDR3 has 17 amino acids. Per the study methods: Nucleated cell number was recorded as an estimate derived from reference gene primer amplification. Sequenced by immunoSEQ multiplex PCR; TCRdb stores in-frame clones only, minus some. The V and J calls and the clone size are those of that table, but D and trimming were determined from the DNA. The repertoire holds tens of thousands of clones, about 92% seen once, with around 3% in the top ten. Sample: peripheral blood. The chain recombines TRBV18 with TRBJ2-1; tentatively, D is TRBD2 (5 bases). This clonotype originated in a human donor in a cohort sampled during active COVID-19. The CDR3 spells CASSPPGRVILGGEQFF. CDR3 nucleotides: TGTGCCAGCTCACCACCTGGGCGGGTCATACTCGGTGGTGAGCAGTTCTTC.